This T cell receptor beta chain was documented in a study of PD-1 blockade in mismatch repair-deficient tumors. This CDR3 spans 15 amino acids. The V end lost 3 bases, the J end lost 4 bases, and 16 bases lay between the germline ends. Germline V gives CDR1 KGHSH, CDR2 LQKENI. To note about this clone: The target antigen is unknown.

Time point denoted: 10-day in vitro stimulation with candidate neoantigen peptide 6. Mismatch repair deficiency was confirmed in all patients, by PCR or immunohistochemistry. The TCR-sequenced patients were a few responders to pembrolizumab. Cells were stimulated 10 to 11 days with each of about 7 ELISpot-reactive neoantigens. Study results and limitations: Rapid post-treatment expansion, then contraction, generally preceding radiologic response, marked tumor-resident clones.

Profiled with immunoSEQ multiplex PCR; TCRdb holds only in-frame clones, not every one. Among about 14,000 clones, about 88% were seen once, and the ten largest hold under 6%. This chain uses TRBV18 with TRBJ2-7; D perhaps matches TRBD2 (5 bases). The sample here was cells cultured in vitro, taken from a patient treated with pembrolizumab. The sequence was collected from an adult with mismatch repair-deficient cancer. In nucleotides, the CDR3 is TGTGCCAGCTCACCGGAGCTGACCATAGCGTACGAGCAGTACTTC. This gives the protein CASSPELTIAYEQYF.